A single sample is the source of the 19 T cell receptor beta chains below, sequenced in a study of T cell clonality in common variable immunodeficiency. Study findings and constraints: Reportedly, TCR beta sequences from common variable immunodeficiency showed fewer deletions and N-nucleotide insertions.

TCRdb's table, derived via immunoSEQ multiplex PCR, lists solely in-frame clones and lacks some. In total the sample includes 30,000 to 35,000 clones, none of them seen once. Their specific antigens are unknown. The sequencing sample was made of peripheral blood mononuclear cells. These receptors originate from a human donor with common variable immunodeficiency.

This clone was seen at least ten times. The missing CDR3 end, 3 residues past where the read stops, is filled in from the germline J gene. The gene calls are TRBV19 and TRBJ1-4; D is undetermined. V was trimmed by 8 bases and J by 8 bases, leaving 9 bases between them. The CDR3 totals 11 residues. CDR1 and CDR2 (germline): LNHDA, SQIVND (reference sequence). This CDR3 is CASLSREKLFF. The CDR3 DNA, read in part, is TGTGCCAGTCTTTCTCGGGAAAAA. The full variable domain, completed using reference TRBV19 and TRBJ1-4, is DGGITQSPKYLFRKEGQNVTLSCEQNLNHDAMYWYRQDPGQGLRLIYYSQIVNDFQKGDIAEGYSVSREKKESFPLTVTSAQKNPTAFYLCASLSREKLFFGSGTQLSVL.

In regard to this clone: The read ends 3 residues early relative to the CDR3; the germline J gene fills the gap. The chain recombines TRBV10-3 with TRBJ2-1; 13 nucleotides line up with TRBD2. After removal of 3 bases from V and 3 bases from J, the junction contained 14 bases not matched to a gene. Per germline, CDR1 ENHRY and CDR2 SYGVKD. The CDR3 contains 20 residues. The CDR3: CAISDLQGTSGIKGYNEQFF. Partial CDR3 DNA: TGTGCCATCAGTGACCTACAGGGGACTAGCGGGATCAAGGGCTACAATGAG.

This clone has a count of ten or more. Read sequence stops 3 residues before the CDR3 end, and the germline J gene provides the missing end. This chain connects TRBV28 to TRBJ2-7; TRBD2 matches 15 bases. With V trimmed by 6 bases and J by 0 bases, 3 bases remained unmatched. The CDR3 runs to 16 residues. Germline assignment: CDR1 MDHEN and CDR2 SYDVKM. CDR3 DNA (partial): TGTGCCAGCAGCCTGGGACTAGCGGGAGGCTCCTACGAG. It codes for CASSLGLAGGSYE. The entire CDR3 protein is CASSLGLAGGSYEQYF.

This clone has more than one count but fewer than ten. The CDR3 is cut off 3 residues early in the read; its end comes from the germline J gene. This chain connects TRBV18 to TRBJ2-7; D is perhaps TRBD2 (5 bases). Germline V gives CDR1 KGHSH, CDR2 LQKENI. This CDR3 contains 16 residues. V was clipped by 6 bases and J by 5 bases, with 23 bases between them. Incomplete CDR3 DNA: TGTGCCAGCTCTCCCAGCGGTTCTTGGCAGAGCCACGAG. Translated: CASSPSGSWQSHE. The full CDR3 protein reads CASSPSGSWQSHEQYF.

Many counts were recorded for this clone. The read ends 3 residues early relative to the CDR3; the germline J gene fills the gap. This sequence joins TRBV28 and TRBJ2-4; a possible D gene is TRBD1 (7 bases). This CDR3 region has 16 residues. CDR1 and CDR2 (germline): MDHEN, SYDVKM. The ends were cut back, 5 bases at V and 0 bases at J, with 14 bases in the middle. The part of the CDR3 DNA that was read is TGTGCCAGCAGTCCCCCAGGGGGACTAGCCAAAAACATT. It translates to CASSPPGGLAKNI. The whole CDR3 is CASSPPGGLAKNIQYF.

The sequenced part of the CDR3 DNA is TGTGCCAGTAGTAAGGCATCGGGTGCATGGCCTTACGAG. It encodes CASSKASGAWPYE. The full CDR3 protein reads CASSKASGAWPYEQYF. This chain connects TRBV19 to TRBJ2-7, with D hard to call. The read ends 3 residues shy of where the CDR3 ends; the end is completed using the germline J gene. Germline V lookup: CDR1 LNHDA, CDR2 SQIVND (reference sequence). The CDR3 totals 16 residues. Trimming removed 4 bases at V and 4 bases at J, with 20 bases between.

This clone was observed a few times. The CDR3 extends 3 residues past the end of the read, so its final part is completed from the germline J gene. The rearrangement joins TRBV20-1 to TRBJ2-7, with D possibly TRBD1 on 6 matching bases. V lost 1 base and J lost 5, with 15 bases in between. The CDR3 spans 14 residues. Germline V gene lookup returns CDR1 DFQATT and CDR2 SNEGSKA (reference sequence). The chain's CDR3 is CSARVPRQEHEQYF. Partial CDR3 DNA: TGCAGTGCTAGAGTTCCCAGACAGGAACACGAG.

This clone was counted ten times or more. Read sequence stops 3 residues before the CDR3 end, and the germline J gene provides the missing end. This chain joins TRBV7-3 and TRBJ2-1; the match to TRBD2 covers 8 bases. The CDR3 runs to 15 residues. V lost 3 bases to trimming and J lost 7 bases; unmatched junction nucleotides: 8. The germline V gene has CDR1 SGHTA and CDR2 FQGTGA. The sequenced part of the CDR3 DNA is TGTGCCAGCAGCTTGCCCAGCGGGAGACTAAATGAG. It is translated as CASSLPSGRLNE. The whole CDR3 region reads CASSLPSGRLNEQFF. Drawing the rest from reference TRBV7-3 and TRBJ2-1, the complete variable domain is GAGVSQTPSNKVTEKGKYVELRCDPISGHTALYWYRQSLGQGPEFLIYFQGTGAADDSGLPNDRFFAVRPEGSVSTLKIQRTERGDSAVYLCASSLPSGRLNEQFFGPGTRLTVL.

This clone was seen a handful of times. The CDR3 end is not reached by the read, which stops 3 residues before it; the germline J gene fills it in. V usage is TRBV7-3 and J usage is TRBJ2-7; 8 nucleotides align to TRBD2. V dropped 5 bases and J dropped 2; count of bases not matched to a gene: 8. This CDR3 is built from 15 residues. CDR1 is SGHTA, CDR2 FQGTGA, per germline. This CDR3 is CASSPAGGGTYEQYF. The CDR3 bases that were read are TGTGCCAGCAGCCCGGCGGGGGGAGGGACCTACGAG.

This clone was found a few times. The chain's CDR3 is CASSQSTGVWTGELFF. The CDR3 bases that were read are TGCGCCAGCAGTCAATCGACAGGGGTGTGGACCGGGGAG. This chain connects TRBV23-1 to TRBJ2-2; 8 bases match TRBD1. Read sequence stops 3 residues before the CDR3 end, and the germline J gene provides the missing end. TRBV23-1 is given ORF status, its function remaining uncertain. V was pared by 0 bases and J by 5 bases, with 5 bases of the junction left unmatched. The CDR3 is 16 amino acids.

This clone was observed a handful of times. CDR3 sequence reads: CASSPRGAYNEQFF. The part of the CDR3 DNA that was read is TGTGCCAGCAGCCCCAGGGGGGCATACAATGAG. The gene calls are TRBV7-8 and TRBJ2-1; D is possibly TRBD1 (7 bases). The CDR3 end falls 3 residues outside the read, so it is completed with the germline J gene. The CDR3 has 14 amino acids. The V and J ends lost 5 bases and 4 bases respectively, with 12 bases between them. Germline V gene lookup returns CDR1 SGHVS and CDR2 FQNEAQ.

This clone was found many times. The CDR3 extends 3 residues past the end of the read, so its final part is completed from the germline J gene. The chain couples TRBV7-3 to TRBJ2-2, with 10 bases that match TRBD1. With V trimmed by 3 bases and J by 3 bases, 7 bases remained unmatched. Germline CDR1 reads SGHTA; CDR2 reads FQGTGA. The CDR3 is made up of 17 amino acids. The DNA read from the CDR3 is TGTGCCAGCAGCTTTGACAGGGGGCGTACTGACACCGGGGAG. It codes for CASSFDRGRTDTGE. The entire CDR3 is CASSFDRGRTDTGELFF.

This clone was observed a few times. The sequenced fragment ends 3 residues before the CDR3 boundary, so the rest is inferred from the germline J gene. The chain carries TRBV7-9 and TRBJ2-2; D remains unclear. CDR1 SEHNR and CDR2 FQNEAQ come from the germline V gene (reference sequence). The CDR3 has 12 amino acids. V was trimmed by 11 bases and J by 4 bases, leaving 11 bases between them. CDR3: CAQLGPTGELFF. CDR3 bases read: TGTGCCCAGCTAGGCCCCACCGGGGAG.

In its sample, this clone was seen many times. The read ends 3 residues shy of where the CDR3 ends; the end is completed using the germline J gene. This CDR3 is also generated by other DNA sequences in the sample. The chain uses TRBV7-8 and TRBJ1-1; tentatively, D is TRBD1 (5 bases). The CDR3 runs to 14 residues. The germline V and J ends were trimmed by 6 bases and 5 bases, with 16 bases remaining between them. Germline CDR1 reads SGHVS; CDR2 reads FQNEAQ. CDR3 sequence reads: CASSYAGSKTEAFF. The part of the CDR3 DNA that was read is TGTGCCAGCAGTTACGCAGGGAGTAAGACTGAA.

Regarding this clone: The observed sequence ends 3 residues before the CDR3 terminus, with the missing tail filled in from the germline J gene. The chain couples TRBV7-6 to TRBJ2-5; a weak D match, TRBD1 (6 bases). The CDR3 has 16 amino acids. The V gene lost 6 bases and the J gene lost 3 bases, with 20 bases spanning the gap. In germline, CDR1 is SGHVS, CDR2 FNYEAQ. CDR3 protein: CASRAGVRGTKETQYF. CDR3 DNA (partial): TGTGCCAGCAGGGCAGGGGTCCGAGGTACCAAAGAGACC. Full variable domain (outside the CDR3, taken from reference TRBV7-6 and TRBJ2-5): GAGVSQSPRYKVTKRGQDVALRCDPISGHVSLYWYRQALGQGPEFLTYFNYEAQQDKSGLPNDRFSAERPEGSISTLTIQRTEQRDSAMYRCASRAGVRGTKETQYFGPGTRLLVL.

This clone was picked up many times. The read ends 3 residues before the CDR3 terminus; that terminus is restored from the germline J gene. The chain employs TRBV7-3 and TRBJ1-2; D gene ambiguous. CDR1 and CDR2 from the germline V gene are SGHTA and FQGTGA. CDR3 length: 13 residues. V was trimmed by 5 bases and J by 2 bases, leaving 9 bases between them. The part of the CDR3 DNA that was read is TGTGCCAGCAGCCCCTCCGGGAACTATGGC. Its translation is CASSPSGNYG. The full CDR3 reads CASSPSGNYGYTF.

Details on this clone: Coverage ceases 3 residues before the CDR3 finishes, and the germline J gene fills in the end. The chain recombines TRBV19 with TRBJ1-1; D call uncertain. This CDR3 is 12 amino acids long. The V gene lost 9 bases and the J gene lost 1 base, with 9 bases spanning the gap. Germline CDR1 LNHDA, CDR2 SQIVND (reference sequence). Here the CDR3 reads CARARSNTEAFF. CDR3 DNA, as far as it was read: TGTGCCAGGGCACGATCGAACACTGAA.

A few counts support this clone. CDR3 DNA (partial): TGTGCCAGCAGTTCACTAGCAGATACG. This translates into CASSSLADT. The CDR3 in its entirety is CASSSLADTQYF. The chain links TRBV2 to TRBJ2-3, with a weak D call TRBD2 (5 bases). The read gets to within 3 residues of the CDR3 end, and the germline J gene fills in the rest. Trimming removed 5 bases from V and 4 bases from J, with 7 bases in between. CDR1 and CDR2 (germline): SNHLY, FYNNEI. This CDR3 has 12 residues.

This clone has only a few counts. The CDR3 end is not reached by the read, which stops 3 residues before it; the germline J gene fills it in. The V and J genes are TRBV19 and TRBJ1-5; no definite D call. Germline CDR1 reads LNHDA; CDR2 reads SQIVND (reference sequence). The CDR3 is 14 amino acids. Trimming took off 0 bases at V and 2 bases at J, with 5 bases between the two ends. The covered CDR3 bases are TGTGCCAGTAGTATAGAGGCAGGCAATCAGCCC. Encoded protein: CASSIEAGNQP. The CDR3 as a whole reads CASSIEAGNQPQHF.